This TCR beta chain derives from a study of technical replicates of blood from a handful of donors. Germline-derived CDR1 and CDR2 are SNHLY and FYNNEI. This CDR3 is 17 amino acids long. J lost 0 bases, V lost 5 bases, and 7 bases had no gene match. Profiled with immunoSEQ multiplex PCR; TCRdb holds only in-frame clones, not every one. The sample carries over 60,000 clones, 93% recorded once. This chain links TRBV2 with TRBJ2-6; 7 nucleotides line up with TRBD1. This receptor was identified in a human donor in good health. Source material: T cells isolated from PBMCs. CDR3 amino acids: CASSLDRFFSGANVLTF. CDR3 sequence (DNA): TGTGCCAGCAGTCTGGACAGGTTTTTCTCTGGGGCCAACGTCCTGACTTTC. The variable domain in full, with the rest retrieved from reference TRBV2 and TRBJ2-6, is EPEVTQTPSHQVTQMGQEVILRCVPISNHLYFYWYRQILGQKVEFLVSFYNNEISEKSEIFDDQFSVERPDGSNFTLKIRSTKLEDSAMYFCASSLDRFFSGANVLTFGAGSRLTVL.